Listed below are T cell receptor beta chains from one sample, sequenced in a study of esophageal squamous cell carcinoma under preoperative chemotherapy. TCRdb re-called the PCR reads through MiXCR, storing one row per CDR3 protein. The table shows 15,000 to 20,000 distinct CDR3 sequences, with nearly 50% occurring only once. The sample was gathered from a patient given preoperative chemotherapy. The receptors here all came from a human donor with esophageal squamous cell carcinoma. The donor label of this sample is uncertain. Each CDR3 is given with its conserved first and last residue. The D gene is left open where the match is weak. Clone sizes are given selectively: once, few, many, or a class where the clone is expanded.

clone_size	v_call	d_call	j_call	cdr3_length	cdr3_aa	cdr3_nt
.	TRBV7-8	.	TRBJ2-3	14	CAGEGGALEETQYF	TGTGCGGGTGAGGGGGGTGCGCTGGAAGAGACGCAGTATTTT
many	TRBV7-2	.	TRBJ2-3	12	CASSTSTDTQYF	TGTGCCAGCAGCACCAGCACAGATACGCAGTATTTT